Below are 32 T cell receptor beta chains sequenced from a single sample in a study of vaccination effects on CD4 cells after COVID-19 (dated by TCRdb to the early 2020s). These receptors' antigens are unknown. The library was made by the immunoSEQ multiplex PCR assay. In TCRdb, the immuneACCESS table is reduced to in-frame sequences with V and J assigned. These tables do not hold every clone; where another copy was compared, an unresolved V gene accounts for under half, and the others remain unexplained. This sample gives 40,000 or so clones in total; approximately 70% of them show up just once. Clones ranked in the top ten supply roughly 30% of the sample. In the ViraFEST assay, PBMC were stimulated with viral peptide pools, and antigen-specific CD4+ T cell clonotypes were then identified by expansion using TCR sequencing. After approximately 11 days of culture, CD4+ T cells were isolated with the EasySep CD4+ T cell isolation kit. PCR-confirmed SARS-CoV-2 infection had occurred in convalescent patients between March and December 2020, before the Alpha, Beta and Delta variants emerged in the United States.

Sample: CD4+ T cells from PBMCs cultured with a peptide pool, taken before COVID-19 vaccination. The receptors shown here come from a human donor who had a prior SARS-CoV-2 infection.

The DNA for the CDR3 is TGTGCCAGCAGCGTAACGTCCCGCGGGGGAACGAACAATGAGCAGTTCTTC. Encoded protein: CASSVTSRGGTNNEQFF. The genes are TRBV9 and TRBJ2-1; TRBD2 aligns across 7 bases. Germline CDR1 SGDLS, CDR2 YYNGEE. The CDR3 runs 17 residues. The V gene end was trimmed by 1 base and the J gene end by 5 bases; junction bases not matched to a gene: 12.

The chain links TRBV5-1 to TRBJ2-5; a possible D gene is TRBD2 (5 bases). The CDR3 extends over 14 amino acids. Deletions cut 4 bases from V and 0 bases from J, with 10 bases between. The germline V gene has CDR1 SGHRS and CDR2 YFSETQ. The CDR3 DNA sequence: TGCGCCAGCAGCCGGTCTAGCAACCAAGAGACCCAGTACTTC. Amino acid sequence: CASSRSSNQETQYF.

V is TRBV7-9 and J is TRBJ2-5; D unclear. This CDR3 has 13 residues. Germline V gene lookup returns CDR1 SEHNR and CDR2 FQNEAQ (reference sequence). The V end was cut by 8 bases, the J end by 2 bases, with 12 bases between. CDR3 in DNA: TGTGCCAGCCAGCTTGCCCAACAAGAGACCCAGTACTTC. Its protein is CASQLAQQETQYF.

The CDR3 nucleotides are TGTGCCATCAGTGAGTCTGAAGGGGGGAACTATGGCTACACCTTC. The encoded protein is CAISESEGGNYGYTF. This chain connects TRBV10-3 to TRBJ1-2, with TRBD1 as a possible D gene (6 bases). Germline assignment: CDR1 ENHRY and CDR2 SYGVKD. The V end lost 0 bases, the J end lost 2 bases, and 10 bases lay between the germline ends. The CDR3 runs 15 residues.

The CDR3 sequence: CASSSSGRLADTQYF. The DNA for the CDR3 is TGTGCCAGCAGCTCTAGCGGGAGGTTAGCAGATACGCAGTATTTT. The chain carries TRBV5-4 and TRBJ2-3; 11 nucleotides agree with TRBD2. The CDR3 loop spans 15 amino acids. J gave up 4 bases and V 3 bases, and 4 bases lay outside the gene matches. Germline V gene lookup returns CDR1 SGHNT and CDR2 YYREEE (reference sequence).

The J gene is TRBJ2-1, the V gene TRBV4-3; 9 bases are shared with TRBD2. V dropped 0 bases and J dropped 4; count of bases not matched to a gene: 7. The CDR3 extends over 17 amino acids. CDR1 and CDR2 (germline): LGHNA, YSLEER. In DNA form, the CDR3 reads TGCGCCAGCAGCCAAGATCGTCTAGCGGGGCAGTACAATGAGCAGTTCTTC. Its protein is CASSQDRLAGQYNEQFF.

The chain carries TRBV6-6 and TRBJ2-1, with D unresolved. Germline CDR1 reads MNHNY; CDR2 reads SVGAGI (reference sequence). V shed 0 bases and J shed 5 bases, with 5 bases lying between them. CDR3 length: 13 amino acids. For the CDR3, the DNA is TGTGCCAGCAGTTACTCTCTGAACAATGAGCAGTTCTTC. Its protein is CASSYSLNNEQFF.

The chain has TRBV2 and TRBJ1-4; TRBD1 might be the D (5 bases). The V gene's germline CDR1 is SNHLY and CDR2 FYNNEI. V was pared by 6 bases and J by 5 bases, with 16 bases between. This CDR3 contains 15 residues. DNA of the CDR3: TGTGCCAGCAGCCCCAGCGGGGGATCGAATGAAAAACTGTTTTTT. It translates to CASSPSGGSNEKLFF.

This clone has only a few counts. V usage is TRBV4-1 and J usage is TRBJ1-1; D perhaps matches TRBD1 (6 bases). Trimming took 4 bases from V and 5 from J, leaving 14 bases between them. The CDR3 sequence is 14 residues long. CDR1 is MGHRA, CDR2 YSYEKL, per germline. The CDR3 DNA sequence: TGCGCCAGCAGCCGGTGGGGTAGGGGGACTGAAGCTTTCTTT. This encodes CASSRWGRGTEAFF.

The count of this clone is one. The rearrangement uses TRBV5-6 and TRBJ2-7; TRBD2 aligns across 10 bases. The CDR3 sequence is 15 residues long. CDR1 is SGHDT, CDR2 YYEEEE, per germline. The V segment lost 5 bases and the J segment 3 bases; nucleotides outside the gene matches: 8. CDR3 protein: CASSWPASGSYEQYF. The CDR3 DNA follows: TGTGCCAGCAGTTGGCCGGCTAGCGGGAGCTACGAGCAGTACTTC.

The chain joins TRBV6-6 to TRBJ1-5; D unclear. The germline V gene encodes CDR1 MNHNY and CDR2 SVGAGI (reference sequence). V was shortened by 2 bases and J by 7 bases, with 6 bases between the two germline ends. The CDR3 contains 12 residues. The CDR3 loop is CASSYALQPQHF. CDR3 sequence (DNA): TGTGCCAGCAGTTACGCCCTACAGCCCCAGCATTTT.

This chain joins TRBV29-1 and TRBJ1-2; D might be TRBD1 (5 bases). Germline V gene data show CDR1 as SQVTM and CDR2 as ANQGSEA. The length of the CDR3 is 12 residues. CDR3 nucleotide sequence: TGCCTTACGGGGGACGATAACTATGGCTACACCTTC. Protein product: CLTGDDNYGYTF.

The chain combines TRBV7-9 with TRBJ2-5; weak D call: TRBD1 (6 bases). Germline lookup yields CDR1 SEHNR and CDR2 FQNEAQ (reference sequence). Trimming shortened V by 3 bases and J by 2 bases, and 13 bases separated the two germline ends. This CDR3 has 15 amino acids. The CDR3 sequence is CASSLGAGWQETQYF. CDR3 in DNA: TGTGCCAGCAGCTTGGGGGCCGGATGGCAAGAGACCCAGTACTTC.

This clone occurred a few times. The chain has TRBV3-1 (or the pseudogene TRBV3-2) and TRBJ1-1, with a possible D match to TRBD1 (5 bases). This CDR3 comprises 13 residues. With 4 bases removed from V and 1 base from J, the gap between germline ends came to 7 bases. CDR1 and CDR2 from the germline V gene are LGHDT and YNNKEL (reference sequence). The CDR3 DNA is TGTGCCAGCAGCCCTGGACAGAACACTGAAGCTTTCTTT. This encodes CASSPGQNTEAFF.

This clone came up a few times. This sequence joins TRBV5-5 and TRBJ1-3; D uncertain. The CDR3 is 15 residues long. Germline V gene sequence: CDR1 SGHKS, CDR2 YYEKEE (reference sequence). Trimming stripped 4 bases from V and 0 bases from J, with 11 bases between. The CDR3 sequence: CASSQDGYSGNTIYF. In DNA form, the CDR3 reads TGTGCCAGCAGCCAGGACGGCTACTCTGGAAACACCATATATTTT.

The V call is TRBV5-6, the J call TRBJ2-5; 7 nucleotides line up with TRBD2. Germline V gene lookup returns CDR1 SGHDT and CDR2 YYEEEE. The V gene end was trimmed by 2 bases and the J gene end by 5 bases; junction bases not matched to a gene: 9. The CDR3 contains 15 residues. The CDR3 region is CASSLIGVGGETQYF. CDR3 DNA sequence: TGTGCCAGCAGCTTAATCGGGGTCGGGGGGGAGACCCAGTACTTC.

V and J are TRBV11-3 and TRBJ2-5; D may match TRBD1 or TRBD2 (5 bases each). The germline V gene encodes CDR1 SGHNT and CDR2 YENEEA. The V gene lost 5 bases and the J gene lost 4 bases, with 20 bases spanning the gap. The CDR3 loop spans 16 amino acids. Here the CDR3 DNA reads TGTGCCAGCAGCGGGGCCGCTGCGAGGGCCACAGAGACCCAGTACTTC. Translated: CASSGAAARATETQYF.

The sample holds a few counts of this clone. The chain has TRBV10-3 and TRBJ2-7; 10 bases match TRBD2. V dropped 10 bases and J dropped 1; count of bases not matched to a gene: 7. Germline V gene sequence: CDR1 ENHRY, CDR2 SYGVKD. CDR3 size: 14 residues. The CDR3 DNA reads as TGTGCCAGAACTAGCGGGGTTGTGTCCTACGAGCAGTACTTC. It yields the protein CARTSGVVSYEQYF.

The chain employs TRBV10-3 and TRBJ1-4, with unresolved D. Germline V lookup: CDR1 ENHRY, CDR2 SYGVKD. Trimming stripped 6 bases from V and 6 bases from J, with 8 bases between. CDR3 length: 12 amino acids. The CDR3 coding sequence is TGTGCCATCAGCGGGGTGGATGAAAAACTGTTTTTT. Translation gives CAISGVDEKLFF.

J is TRBJ1-4 and V is TRBV6-1; 7 nucleotides agree with TRBD1. The germline V gene encodes CDR1 MNHNS and CDR2 SASEGT. V shed 2 bases, J shed 5 bases, and the junction held 11 bases outside the gene matches. This CDR3 has 17 amino acids. CDR3 DNA: TGTGCCAGCAGTGAATCTTTCAGGACAGGTCACAATGAAAAACTGTTTTTT. Amino acid sequence: CASSESFRTGHNEKLFF.

This clone was recorded a few times. This chain connects TRBV7-2 to TRBJ1-2; 7 positions match TRBD1. Germline V gives CDR1 SGHTA, CDR2 FQGNSA. This CDR3 contains 15 residues. Unmatched junction bases numbered 6, after V lost 1 base and J lost 4 bases. CDR3 nucleotides: TGTGCCAGCAGCTTAGGTCAGGGGGTCGGCTATGGCTACACCTTC. Translating gives CASSLGQGVGYGYTF.

CDR3 bases: TGCGCCAGCAGCCACAGCGGGACAGGCTCCTACGAGCAGTACTTC. Translated, it gives CASSHSGTGSYEQYF. The rearrangement uses TRBV4-3 and TRBJ2-7, with D tentatively TRBD1 (8 bases). CDR1 LGHNA and CDR2 YSLEER come from the germline V gene. V lost 3 bases and J lost 0, with 12 bases in between. The CDR3 consists of 15 residues.

J is TRBJ1-2 and V is TRBV6-5, with D possibly TRBD1 on 5 matching bases. Germline CDR1 is MNHEY and CDR2 is SVGAGI. The CDR3 contains 15 residues. Trimming removed 8 bases from V and 8 bases from J, with 24 bases in between. The CDR3 loop reads CASCSWDRLRGGYTF. The CDR3 bases are TGTGCCAGCTGTTCCTGGGACCGCCTAAGGGGCGGCTACACCTTC.

The rearrangement joins TRBV5-4 to TRBJ2-3; D may be TRBD2 (5 bases). The CDR3 totals 15 residues. The V end lost 4 bases, the J end lost 0 bases, and 12 bases lay between the germline ends. The germline CDR1 and CDR2 sequences are SGHNT and YYREEE (reference sequence). The CDR3 region is CASSTELDSTDTQYF. The CDR3 region has the DNA TGTGCCAGCAGCACAGAACTAGATAGCACAGATACGCAGTATTTT.

The V gene is TRBV5-1, the J gene TRBJ2-3; D unresolved. The germline V and J ends were trimmed by 0 bases and 4 bases, with 6 bases remaining between them. Per germline, CDR1 SGHRS and CDR2 YFSETQ. The CDR3 is made up of 13 amino acids. In DNA form, the CDR3 reads TGCGCCAGCAGCTTGGAGGCAGCAGATACGCAGTATTTT. Translated: CASSLEAADTQYF.

The rearrangement uses TRBV9 and TRBJ1-3; D is unresolved. The CDR3 is 16 residues long. Germline values: CDR1 SGDLS, CDR2 YYNGEE. V lost 0 bases and J lost 2, with 12 bases in between. CDR3 nucleotide sequence: TGTGCCAGCAGCGTAGTTTCCCTGGCACCTGGAAACACCATATATTTT. Its protein is CASSVVSLAPGNTIYF.

The V gene is TRBV12-3 or TRBV12-4, the J gene TRBJ1-1; 7 bases align to TRBD1. The V and J ends lost 9 bases and 1 base, in that order; junction bases with no gene match: 5. CDR3 length: 13 residues. The chain's CDR3 is CASERQGNTEAFF. The CDR3, as DNA: TGTGCCAGTGAAAGACAGGGGAACACTGAAGCTTTCTTT.

In its sample, this clone was seen a few times. The J gene is TRBJ2-1, the V gene TRBV5-4; TRBD2 matches at 8 bases. Germline loops: CDR1 SGHNT, CDR2 YYREEE (reference sequence). This CDR3 has 16 amino acids. The J segment lost 3 bases and the V segment lost 4 bases, leaving 9 bases of the junction unmatched. The CDR3 bases are TGTGCCAGCAGCGGGCGCGGGGGGTTCGACTACAATGAGCAGTTCTTC. Protein: CASSGRGGFDYNEQFF.

The chain combines TRBV7-3 with TRBJ2-1; 13 bases match TRBD2. The junction had 5 bases not matched to a gene; V was cut back by 3 bases and J by 3 bases. Germline CDR1 and CDR2: SGHTA and FQGTGA. CDR3 length equals 17 residues. The CDR3 here is CASSLAGLAGNYNEQFF. The DNA for the CDR3 is TGTGCCAGCAGCTTGGCGGGACTAGCGGGGAACTACAATGAGCAGTTCTTC.

This clone showed up just once. The CDR3 here is CASSPPEGPLVTEAFF. CDR3 nucleotides: TGTGCCAGCTCACCACCCGAAGGGCCCCTGGTCACTGAAGCTTTCTTT. The chain links TRBV18 to TRBJ1-1; D unclear. The CDR3 sequence is 16 residues long. Deletions cut 0 bases from V and 4 bases from J, with 15 bases between. CDR1 and CDR2 from the germline V gene are KGHSH and LQKENI.

The sample holds one count of this clone. The chain combines TRBV7-9 with TRBJ1-4; D perhaps matches TRBD1 (5 bases). The V end was cut by 1 base, the J end by 2 bases, with 5 bases between. CDR3 length: 14 amino acids. CDR1 and CDR2 (germline): SEHNR, FQNEAQ (reference sequence). The CDR3 sequence is CASSLGGTNEKLFF. The CDR3 DNA reads as TGTGCCAGCAGCTTAGGGGGCACTAATGAAAAACTGTTTTTT.

The sample holds a few counts of this clone. V gene TRBV6-5 combines with J gene TRBJ1-1; D gene unclear. Between the trimmed V and J ends, which lost 2 bases and 5 bases, there was a span of 12 bases. The germline V gene has CDR1 MNHEY and CDR2 SVGAGI. The CDR3 extends over 14 amino acids. CDR3 coding DNA: TGTGCCAGCAGTTACGGTGGTAGCGGGACTGAAGCTTTCTTT. This translates into CASSYGGSGTEAFF.